These 27 T cell receptor beta chains share one sample of origin, sequenced in a study of graft-versus-host responses after intestinal transplantation. The antigens these receptors bind are not known. Measured with immunoSEQ multiplex PCR; TCRdb has only the in-frame clones, and not every one. The table shows over 45,000 clones, with approximately 94% occurring only once. Specimen: unstimulated CD4+ T cells sorted from spleen or lymph node cells, collected before transplant. All receptors come from a human donor who was the organ donor for an intestinal transplant.

V usage is TRBV5-1 and J usage is TRBJ2-7; D gene ambiguous. Germline values: CDR1 SGHRS, CDR2 YFSETQ. The CDR3 totals 14 residues. V dropped 3 bases and J dropped 0 bases, with 10 bases sitting between them. CDR3 nucleotide sequence: TGCGCCAGCAGCTGGATGGTCAGCTCCTACGAGCAGTACTTC. It translates to CASSWMVSSYEQYF. Filled out from reference TRBV5-1 and TRBJ2-7, the complete variable domain reads KAGVTQTPRYLIKTRGQQVTLSCSPISGHRSVSWYQQTPGQGLQFLFEYFSETQRNKGNFPGRFSGRQFSNSRSEMNVSTLELGDSALYLCASSWMVSSYEQYFGPGTRLTVT.

This rearrangement joins TRBV5-1 to TRBJ2-3; TRBD1 matches at 9 bases. Germline V gene sequence: CDR1 SGHRS, CDR2 YFSETQ. V shed 5 bases, J shed 1 base, and the junction held 2 bases outside the gene matches. The CDR3 loop spans 14 amino acids. The CDR3 DNA reads TGCGCCAGCAGATGGACAGGGGGCACAGATACGCAGTATTTT. Encoded protein: CASRWTGGTDTQYF.

This sequence joins TRBV4-2 and TRBJ2-6; D uncertain. Trimming stripped 6 bases from V and 0 bases from J, with 12 bases between. CDR3 length equals 16 residues. Germline CDR1 reads LGHNA; CDR2 reads YNFKEQ. The CDR3 spells CASRRTVPSGANVLTF. The CDR3 nucleotides are TGTGCCAGCAGACGGACCGTTCCCTCTGGGGCCAACGTCCTGACTTTC.

J is TRBJ2-5 and V is TRBV6-5; TRBD2 matches 7 bases. The CDR3 is 14 residues long. The ends lost 5 bases at V and 5 bases at J; junction bases unmatched: 8. Germline CDR1 is MNHEY and CDR2 is SVGAGI. CDR3 DNA sequence: TGTGCCAGCAGTCGAGCGGGGAAAAGGGAGACCCAGTACTTC. Translating it yields CASSRAGKRETQYF.

The chain employs TRBV7-8 and TRBJ2-7; the D call may be TRBD1 or TRBD2 (5 bases each). Germline-derived CDR1 and CDR2 are SGHVS and FQNEAQ. V was pared by 6 bases and J by 3 bases, with 15 bases between. The CDR3 totals 14 residues. The CDR3 protein is CASSWDRRVYEQYF. The CDR3 nucleotides are TGTGCCAGCAGTTGGGACCGGCGGGTCTACGAGCAGTACTTC.

The chain links TRBV27 to TRBJ2-2; D unresolved. The germline V and J ends were trimmed by 3 bases and 5 bases, with 10 bases remaining between them. This CDR3 is built from 14 residues. Germline values: CDR1 MNHEY, CDR2 SMNVEV (reference sequence). Here the CDR3 reads CASSFRLGTGELFF. In DNA, the CDR3 is TGTGCCAGCAGTTTCAGGCTAGGAACCGGGGAGCTGTTTTTT.

The CDR3 reads CASRLGLAGETQYF. CDR3 in DNA: TGTGCCAGCAGATTGGGACTAGCGGGGGAGACCCAGTACTTC. The rearrangement joins TRBV6-1 to TRBJ2-5, with 13 bases fitting TRBD2. J gave up 5 bases and V 6 bases, and 3 bases lay outside the gene matches. Per germline, CDR1 MNHNS and CDR2 SASEGT. The CDR3 totals 14 residues.

V and J are TRBV7-9 and TRBJ1-2; D may be TRBD1 (5 bases). From germline, CDR1 is SEHNR and CDR2 FQNEAQ (reference sequence). Trimming pared 5 bases from V and 4 bases from J, leaving 8 bases between. The CDR3 runs to 12 residues. In DNA form, the CDR3 reads TGTGCCAGCAGCCGACAGATCTATGGCTACACCTTC. It codes for CASSRQIYGYTF.

The rearrangement uses TRBV5-8 and TRBJ1-5; 8 bases line up with TRBD1. The ends lost 4 bases at V and 5 bases at J; junction bases unmatched: 5. The CDR3 totals 14 residues. Germline CDR1 reads SGHTS; CDR2 reads YDEGEE. This CDR3 is CASSAGTGHQPQHF. Here the CDR3 DNA reads TGTGCCAGCAGCGCCGGGACAGGTCATCAGCCCCAGCATTTT.

V gene TRBV6-1 combines with J gene TRBJ2-7, with D possibly matching TRBD1 (5 bases). This CDR3 region has 12 residues. V was clipped by 6 bases and J by 9 bases, with 15 bases between them. Germline V gene sequence: CDR1 MNHNS, CDR2 SASEGT. CDR3: CASSQGAALQYF. The CDR3 nucleotides read TGTGCCAGCAGCCAGGGTGCGGCGTTGCAGTACTTC.

The gene calls are TRBV2 and TRBJ2-1; D may match TRBD1 or TRBD2 (6 bases each). Trimming removed 5 bases at V and 4 bases at J, with 18 bases between. CDR1 SNHLY and CDR2 FYNNEI come from the germline V gene. The CDR3 is made up of 16 amino acids. In DNA form, the CDR3 reads TGTGCCAGCAGTAAAAGGGGGGCGAATAGGTACAATGAGCAGTTCTTC. This gives the protein CASSKRGANRYNEQFF.

The chain uses TRBV9 and TRBJ1-2, with 9 bases identical to TRBD1. The CDR3 has 16 residues. V was pared by 4 bases and J by 6 bases, with 13 bases of the junction left unmatched. Germline lookup yields CDR1 SGDLS and CDR2 YYNGEE. The CDR3 spells CASSIEGQGISHGYTF. CDR3 coding DNA: TGTGCCAGCAGCATAGAAGGACAGGGGATATCGCATGGCTACACCTTC.

This chain links TRBV6-5 with TRBJ1-6; tentative D call: TRBD1 (6 bases). Germline values: CDR1 MNHEY, CDR2 SVGAGI. V was shortened by 8 bases and J by 4 bases, with 12 bases between the two germline ends. The CDR3 is 14 residues long. In DNA, the CDR3 is TGTGCCAGCCTGCCTGGACAGTATAATTCACCCCTCCACTTT. Translated: CASLPGQYNSPLHF.

This clone occurred once. The chain has TRBV4-1 and TRBJ2-7, with unresolved D. Germline lookup yields CDR1 MGHRA and CDR2 YSYEKL. V shed 1 base and J shed 3 bases, with 16 bases lying between them. The CDR3 sequence is 16 residues long. The CDR3, as DNA: TGCGCCAGCAGCCAAGCGGCGCACCAGGCATTCTACGAGCAGTACTTC. It yields the protein CASSQAAHQAFYEQYF.

This clone is a singleton in its sample. The chain combines TRBV14 with TRBJ2-3; D is ambiguous. Trimming pared 3 bases from V and 0 bases from J, leaving 13 bases between. Germline assignment: CDR1 SGHDN and CDR2 FVKESK. The CDR3 length is 16 residues. This chain's CDR3 is CASSHATGTSTDTQYF. Here the CDR3 DNA reads TGTGCCAGCAGCCATGCGACTGGAACTAGCACAGATACGCAGTATTTT.

V gene TRBV18 combines with J gene TRBJ1-6; perhaps TRBD1 as D (6 bases). Germline V gives CDR1 KGHSH, CDR2 LQKENI. V lost 4 bases and J 5 bases, leaving 6 bases between the germline ends. The CDR3 has 13 amino acids. CDR3 sequence: CASSRQDNSPLHF. The DNA of the CDR3 is TGTGCCAGCTCACGACAGGATAATTCACCCCTCCACTTT.

This chain links TRBV21-1 with TRBJ1-4. TRBV21-1 represents a pseudogene. The CDR3 is made up of 16 amino acids. CDR3 sequence reads: CASSKRDCATNEKLFF. CDR3 nucleotide sequence: TGTGCCAGCAGCAAACGGGACTGTGCAACTAATGAAAAACTGTTTTTT.

The chain has TRBV5-1 and TRBJ2-1, with 13 bases lining up with TRBD2. CDR1 and CDR2 from the germline V gene are SGHRS and YFSETQ. The CDR3 is 19 amino acids. Germline trimming cut 4 bases from V and 0 bases from J; bases unmatched to any gene: 10. The CDR3: CASSALLAGGPASYNEQFF. CDR3 in DNA: TGCGCCAGCAGCGCCCTACTAGCGGGGGGGCCGGCCTCCTACAATGAGCAGTTCTTC.

This clone was detected only once. The rearrangement links TRBV7-2 to TRBJ2-5; D gene uncertain. The assigned J gene may be wrong: the sequence end matches TRBJ2-7 better. Looked up from germline, CDR1 is SGHTA and CDR2 is FQGNSA. The CDR3 is 14 amino acids. The CDR3, as DNA: TGTGCCAGCAGCTTAGCAACACCTATGGTCGAGCAGTACTTC. Residues: CASSLATPMVEQYF.

The chain links TRBV7-2 to TRBJ2-3, with D perhaps TRBD2 (5 bases). The V and J ends lost 7 bases and 4 bases respectively, with 18 bases between them. Germline CDR1 reads SGHTA; CDR2 reads FQGNSA. The CDR3 is made up of 15 amino acids. The CDR3 DNA reads as TGTGCCAGCACCCTGAGGGCTGGCTGGGCAGATACGCAGTATTTT. Its translation is CASTLRAGWADTQYF.

The chain links TRBV18 to TRBJ2-3, with 7 bases aligning to TRBD2. V was pared by 1 base and J by 4 bases, with 5 bases of the junction left unmatched. Germline V CDR1 and CDR2: KGHSH, LQKENI. The CDR3 runs 15 residues. The CDR3 DNA follows: TGTGCCAGCTCACCACAGGGTCTAGCGGCAGATACGCAGTATTTT. It yields the protein CASSPQGLAADTQYF.

The genes are TRBV20-1 and TRBJ2-7; D call uncertain. The V end lost 3 bases, the J end lost 4 bases, and 7 bases lay between the germline ends. The CDR3 runs to 11 residues. Germline V CDR1 and CDR2: DFQATT, SNEGSKA (reference sequence). CDR3 residues: CSASRQYEQYF. The CDR3 DNA reads TGCAGTGCTAGCCGGCAATACGAGCAGTACTTC.

The V call is TRBV29-1, the J call TRBJ1-1; D is uncertain. Germline CDR1 reads SQVTM; CDR2 reads ANQGSEA. The CDR3 length is 11 residues. Between the trimmed V and J ends, which lost 3 bases and 5 bases, there was a span of 7 bases. As DNA, the CDR3 is TGCAGCGTTGAGGTCCGGACTGAAGCTTTCTTT. It specifies CSVEVRTEAFF.

This chain joins TRBV6-6 and TRBJ1-6, with 9 positions matching TRBD1. Germline loops: CDR1 MNHNY, CDR2 SVGAGI (reference sequence). This CDR3 is 14 amino acids long. The V segment lost 6 bases and the J segment 10 bases; nucleotides outside the gene matches: 7. The CDR3 sequence: CASSLQGAGSPLHF. CDR3 bases: TGTGCCAGCAGCCTACAGGGGGCAGGGTCACCCCTCCACTTT.

V usage is TRBV19 and J usage is TRBJ1-5, with D hard to call. Trimming left V 5 bases short and J 0 bases short, with 8 bases between. There are 14 residues in the CDR3. CDR1 and CDR2 (germline): LNHDA, SQIVND (reference sequence). DNA of the CDR3: TGTGCCAGTAGTCTGGGCTATAGCAATCAGCCCCAGCATTTT. This translates into CASSLGYSNQPQHF.

The chain links TRBV5-5 to TRBJ1-3; no clear D gene. CDR1 is SGHKS, CDR2 YYEKEE, per germline (reference sequence). The CDR3 extends over 13 amino acids. V was clipped by 3 bases and J by 0 bases, with 4 bases between them. CDR3 sequence reads: CASSSVSGNTIYF. In DNA form, the CDR3 reads TGTGCCAGCAGCTCCGTCTCTGGAAACACCATATATTTT.

The rearrangement uses TRBV7-3 and TRBJ1-2, with 7 bases that match TRBD1. Germline V gene lookup returns CDR1 SGHTA and CDR2 FQGTGA. The CDR3 consists of 13 residues. V gave up 5 bases and J gave up 2 bases; unmatched junction bases: 2. Written as DNA, the CDR3 is TGTGCCAGCAGCCCGGGACAGAACTATGGCTACACCTTC. This encodes CASSPGQNYGYTF.